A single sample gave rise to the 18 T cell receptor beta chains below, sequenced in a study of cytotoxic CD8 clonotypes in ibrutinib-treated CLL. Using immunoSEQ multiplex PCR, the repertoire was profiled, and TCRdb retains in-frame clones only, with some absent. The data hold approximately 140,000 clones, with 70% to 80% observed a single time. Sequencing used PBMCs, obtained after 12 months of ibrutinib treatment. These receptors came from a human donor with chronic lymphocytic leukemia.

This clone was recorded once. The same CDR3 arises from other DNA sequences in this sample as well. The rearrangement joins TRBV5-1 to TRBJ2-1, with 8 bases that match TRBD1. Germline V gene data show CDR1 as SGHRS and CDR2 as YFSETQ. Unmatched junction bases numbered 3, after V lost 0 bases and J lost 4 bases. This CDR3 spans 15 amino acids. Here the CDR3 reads CASSLDGTGYNEQFF. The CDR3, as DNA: TGCGCCAGCAGCTTGGATGGGACAGGATACAATGAGCAGTTCTTC.

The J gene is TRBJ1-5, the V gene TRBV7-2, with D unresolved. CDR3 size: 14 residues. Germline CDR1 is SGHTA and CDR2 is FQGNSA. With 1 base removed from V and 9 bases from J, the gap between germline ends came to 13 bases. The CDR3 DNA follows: TGTGCCAGCAGCTTAGACAACTCTTATCGGCCCCAGCATTTT. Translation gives CASSLDNSYRPQHF.

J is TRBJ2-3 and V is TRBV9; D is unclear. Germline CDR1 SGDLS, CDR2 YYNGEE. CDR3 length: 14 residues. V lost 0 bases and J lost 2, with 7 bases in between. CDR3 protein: CASSVVWLTDTQYF. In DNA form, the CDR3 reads TGTGCCAGCAGCGTAGTTTGGCTCACAGATACGCAGTATTTT.

The CDR3: CATAIDREGYEQYF. For the CDR3, the DNA is TGTGCCACCGCCATCGACAGGGAGGGCTACGAGCAGTACTTC. The chain is built from TRBV15 and TRBJ2-7; either TRBD1 or TRBD2 may fit D (7 bases each). The CDR3 is made up of 14 amino acids. Trimming removed 8 bases from V and 3 bases from J, with 17 bases in between. The germline CDR1 and CDR2 sequences are LNHNV and YYDKDF (reference sequence).

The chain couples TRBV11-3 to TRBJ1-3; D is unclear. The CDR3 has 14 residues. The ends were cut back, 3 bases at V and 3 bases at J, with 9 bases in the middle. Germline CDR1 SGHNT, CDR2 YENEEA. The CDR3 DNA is TGTGCCAGCAGCTTGTTTGCGGTTGGAAACACCATATATTTT. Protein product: CASSLFAVGNTIYF.

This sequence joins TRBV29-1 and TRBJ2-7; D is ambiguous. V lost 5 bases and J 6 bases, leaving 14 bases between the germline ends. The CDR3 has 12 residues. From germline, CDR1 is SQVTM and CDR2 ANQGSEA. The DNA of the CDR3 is TGCAGCGTTTCACCCTCGCAAGGCGAGCAGTACTTC. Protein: CSVSPSQGEQYF.

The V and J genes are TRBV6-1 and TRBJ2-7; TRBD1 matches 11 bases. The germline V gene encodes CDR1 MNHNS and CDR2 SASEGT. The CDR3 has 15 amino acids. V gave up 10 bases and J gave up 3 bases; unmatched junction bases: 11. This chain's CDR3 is CAIRAGTGGDYEQYF. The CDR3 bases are TGTGCCATCAGGGCCGGGACAGGGGGAGACTACGAGCAGTACTTC.

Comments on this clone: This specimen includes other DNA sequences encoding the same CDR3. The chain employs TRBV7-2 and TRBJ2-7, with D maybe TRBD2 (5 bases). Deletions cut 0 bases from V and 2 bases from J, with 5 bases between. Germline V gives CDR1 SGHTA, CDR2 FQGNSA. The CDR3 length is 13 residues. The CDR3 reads CASSLAGAYEQYF. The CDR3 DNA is TGTGCCAGCAGCTTAGCCGGGGCCTACGAGCAGTACTTC.

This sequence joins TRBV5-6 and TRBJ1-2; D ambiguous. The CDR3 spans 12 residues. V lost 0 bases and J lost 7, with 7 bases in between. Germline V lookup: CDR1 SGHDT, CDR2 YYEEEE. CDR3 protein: CASSLGVGGYTF. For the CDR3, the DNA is TGTGCCAGCAGCTTGGGTGTAGGTGGCTACACCTTC.

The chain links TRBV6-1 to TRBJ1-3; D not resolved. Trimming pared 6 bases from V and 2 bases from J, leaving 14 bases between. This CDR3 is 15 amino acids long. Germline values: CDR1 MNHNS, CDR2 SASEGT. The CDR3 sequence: CASRRGEGTGNTIYF. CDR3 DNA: TGTGCCAGCAGGCGCGGAGAGGGAACTGGAAACACCATATATTTT.

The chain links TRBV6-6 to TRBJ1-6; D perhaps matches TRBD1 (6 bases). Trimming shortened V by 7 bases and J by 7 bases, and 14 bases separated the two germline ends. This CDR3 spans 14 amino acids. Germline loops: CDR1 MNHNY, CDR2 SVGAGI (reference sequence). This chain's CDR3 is CASTTGWTNSPLHF. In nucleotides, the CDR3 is TGTGCCAGCACTACAGGGTGGACGAATTCACCCCTCCACTTT.

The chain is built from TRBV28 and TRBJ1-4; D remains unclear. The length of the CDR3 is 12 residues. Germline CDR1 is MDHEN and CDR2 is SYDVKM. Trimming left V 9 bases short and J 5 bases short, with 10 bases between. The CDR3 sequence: CASTSGNEKLFF. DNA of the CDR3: TGTGCCAGTACCAGCGGGAATGAAAAACTGTTTTTT.

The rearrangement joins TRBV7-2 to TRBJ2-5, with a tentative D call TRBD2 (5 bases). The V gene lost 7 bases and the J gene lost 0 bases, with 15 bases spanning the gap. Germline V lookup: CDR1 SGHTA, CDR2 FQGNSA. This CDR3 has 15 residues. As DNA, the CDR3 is TGTGCCAGCACCATCCTAACTAGGTACCAAGAGACCCAGTACTTC. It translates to CASTILTRYQETQYF.

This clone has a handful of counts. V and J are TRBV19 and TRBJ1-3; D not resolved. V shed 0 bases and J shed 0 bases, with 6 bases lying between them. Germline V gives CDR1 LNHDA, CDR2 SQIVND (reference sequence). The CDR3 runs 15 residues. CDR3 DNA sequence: TGTGCCAGTAGTATAGAGATTACCTCTGGAAACACCATATATTTT. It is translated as CASSIEITSGNTIYF. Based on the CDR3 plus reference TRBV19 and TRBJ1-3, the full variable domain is DGGITQSPKYLFRKEGQNVTLSCEQNLNHDAMYWYRQDPGQGLRLIYYSQIVNDFQKGDIAEGYSVSREKKESFPLTVTSAQKNPTAFYLCASSIEITSGNTIYFGEGSWLTVV.

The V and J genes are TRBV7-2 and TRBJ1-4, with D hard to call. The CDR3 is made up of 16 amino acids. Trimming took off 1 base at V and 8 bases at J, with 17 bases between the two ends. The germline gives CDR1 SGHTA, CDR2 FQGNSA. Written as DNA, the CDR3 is TGTGCCAGCAGCTTAGGGGGAAAGGGCCAAAGAGAAAAACTGTTTTTT. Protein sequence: CASSLGGKGQREKLFF.

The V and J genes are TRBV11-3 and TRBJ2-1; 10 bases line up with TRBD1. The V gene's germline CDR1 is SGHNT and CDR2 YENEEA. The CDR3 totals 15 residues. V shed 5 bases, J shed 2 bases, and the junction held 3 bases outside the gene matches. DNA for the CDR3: TGTGCCAGCAGCACCGACAGGGGGCCCTACAATGAGCAGTTCTTC. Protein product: CASSTDRGPYNEQFF.

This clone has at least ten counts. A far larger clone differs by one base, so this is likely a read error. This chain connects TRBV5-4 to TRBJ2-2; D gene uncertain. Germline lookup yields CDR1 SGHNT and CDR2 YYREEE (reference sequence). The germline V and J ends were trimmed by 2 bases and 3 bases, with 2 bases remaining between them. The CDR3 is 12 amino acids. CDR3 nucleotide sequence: TGTGCCAGCAGCTTATACACCGGGGAGCTGTTTTTT. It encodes CASSLYTGELFF. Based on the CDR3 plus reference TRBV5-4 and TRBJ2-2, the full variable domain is ETGVTQSPTHLIKTRGQQVTLRCSSQSGHNTVSWYQQALGQGPQFIFQYYREEENGRGNFPPRFSGLQFPNYSSELNVNALELDDSALYLCASSLYTGELFFGEGSRLTVL.

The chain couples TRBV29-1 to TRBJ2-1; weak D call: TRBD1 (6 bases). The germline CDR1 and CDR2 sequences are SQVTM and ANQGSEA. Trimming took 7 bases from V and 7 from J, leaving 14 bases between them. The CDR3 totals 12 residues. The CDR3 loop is CSGVTGRNEQFF. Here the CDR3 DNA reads TGCAGCGGGGTGACAGGCAGAAATGAGCAGTTCTTC.